This is a list of T cell receptor beta chains from one sample in a study of somatic mutations in cytotoxic T cells in rheumatoid arthritis. Clones were sequenced by immunoSEQ multiplex PCR, and TCRdb holds only the in-frame ones, with some missing. Of roughly 10,000 clones detected, under 85% appear once; the ten largest clones hold about a fifth. Sequences were obtained from CD8+ T cells sorted from blood. The receptor set was obtained from a man aged 50-59 years in good health. CDR3s include the opening cysteine and the closing phenylalanine or tryptophan. The D gene is left open where the match is weak. Clone size is given for some rows only: seen once, a few or many times, or a class if the clone is expanded.

J gene,CDR3 length,D gene,V gene,clone size,CDR3 DNA,CDR3 protein
TRBJ2-2,15,NA,TRBV7-5,NA,TGTGCCAGAAGGACTTACAAGGGGGCTACCGGGGAGCTGTTTTTT,CARRTYKGATGELFF
TRBJ2-1,15,TRBD2,TRBV9,once,TGTGCCAGCAGCTCCAGCGGGAGGGCCATTGATGAGCAGTTCTTC,CASSSSGRAIDEQFF
TRBJ2-7,15,NA,TRBV15,NA,TGTGCCACCAGCAGAGGTAAAGGGAGAACCTACGAGCAGTACTTC,CATSRGKGRTYEQYF
TRBJ1-1,14,NA,TRBV5-1,NA,TGCGCCAGCAGCGCCTCAGGGGTTGAGACTGAAGCTTTCTTT,CASSASGVETEAFF
TRBJ1-5,14,NA,TRBV19,once,TGTGCCAGTAAGGTGAGGGATAGCAATCAGCCCCAGCATTTT,CASKVRDSNQPQHF
TRBJ2-3,16,TRBD1,TRBV7-9,NA,TGTGCCAGCAGCTCTCAAGACAGGGATGGGGCAGATACGCAGTATTTT,CASSSQDRDGADTQYF
TRBJ1-5,15,TRBD1,TRBV9,once,TGTGCCAGCAGCGTAGGACAGGGTAGCAATCAGCCCCAGCATTTT,CASSVGQGSNQPQHF
TRBJ1-2,14,TRBD1,TRBV4-1,NA,TGCGCCAGCAGCCCTAGACAGGGTCATTATGGCTACACCTTC,CASSPRQGHYGYTF
TRBJ2-1,14,NA,TRBV19,NA,TGTGCCAGTAGTCCAAACAGGGAAGTGAATGAGCAGTTCTTC,CASSPNREVNEQFF
TRBJ2-7,13,NA,TRBV5-1,medium-sized,TGCGCCAGCAGCTGGGACAAAAGCTACGAGCAGTACTTC,CASSWDKSYEQYF
TRBJ2-7,14,TRBD1,TRBV28,NA,TGTGCCAGCAGTTTCGCAGGGGGCGTCTACGAGCAGTACTTC,CASSFAGGVYEQYF
TRBJ2-7,14,NA,TRBV18,NA,TGTGCCAGCTCACCGTCCGGCAGGGGCTACGAGCAGTACTTC,CASSPSGRGYEQYF
TRBJ2-2,17,TRBD2,TRBV19,NA,TGTGCCAGCAGGGGGTTCGGACTAGCGGGAGTATACGGGGAGCTGTTTTTT,CASRGFGLAGVYGELFF
TRBJ1-1,14,NA,TRBV4-1,few,TGCGCCAGCAGCCATAATCGGGGGAACACTGAAGCTTTCTTT,CASSHNRGNTEAFF
TRBJ1-5,14,NA,TRBV30,NA,TGTGCCTGGAGTCAAGAGAATAGCAATCAGCCCCAGCATTTT,CAWSQENSNQPQHF
TRBJ2-2,17,TRBD2,TRBV7-3,NA,TGTGCCAGCAGCTTAAGTAGCGGGGGGTTCGACACCGGGGAGCTGTTTTTT,CASSLSSGGFDTGELFF
TRBJ2-6,17,TRBD1,TRBV7-6,NA,TGTGCCAGCAGCCAAGGGACAGGCGGGGCAGGGGCCAACGTCCTGACTTTC,CASSQGTGGAGANVLTF
TRBJ2-7,14,TRBD1,TRBV5-4,NA,TGTGCCAGCTCCTACTTGGGACAGGGATACGAGCAGTACTTC,CASSYLGQGYEQYF
TRBJ2-7,15,TRBD1,TRBV27,NA,TGTGCCAGCAGTTTCGGACAGGGGGGCATCCTCGAGCAGTACTTC,CASSFGQGGILEQYF
TRBJ1-1,17,TRBD1,TRBV18,NA,TGTGCCAGCTCGGAAACGGGGCAGGGGGCAAGGAACACTGAAGCTTTCTTT,CASSETGQGARNTEAFF
TRBJ2-7,13,TRBD1,TRBV10-3,NA,TGTGCCATCAGTCGGGACAGACCCTACGAGCAGTACTTC,CAISRDRPYEQYF
TRBJ2-1,15,NA,TRBV9,few,TGTGCCAGCAGCGTATTCCCTAGCAGCTACAATGAGCAGTTCTTC,CASSVFPSSYNEQFF
TRBJ2-1,15,TRBD2,TRBV7-2,NA,TGTGCCAGCAGCGCACTAGCGGGTACTTACAATGAGCAGTTCTTC,CASSALAGTYNEQFF
TRBJ1-1,13,NA,TRBV11-2,NA,TGTGCCAGCAGTGTGGGTGAGGGCACTGAAGCTTTCTTT,CASSVGEGTEAFF
TRBJ1-2,14,NA,TRBV5-4,NA,TGTGCCAGCAGCTTCTTAGGCGGGAACTATGGCTACACCTTC,CASSFLGGNYGYTF
TRBJ2-1,15,NA,TRBV6-4,NA,TGTGCCAGCAGTGAGGAACAGGGTTTATACAATGAGCAGTTCTTC,CASSEEQGLYNEQFF
TRBJ1-4,14,TRBD1,TRBV9,NA,TGTGCCAGCAGCGGACAGGGGACGGATGAAAAACTGTTTTTT,CASSGQGTDEKLFF
TRBJ1-1,15,NA,TRBV4-1,few,TGCGCCAGCAGCCAAGAGGAGGGGAGCTACACTGAAGCTTTCTTT,CASSQEEGSYTEAFF
TRBJ1-5,14,NA,TRBV27,NA,TGTGCCAGCAGCCTCCGAGATGGCAATCAGCCCCAGCATTTT,CASSLRDGNQPQHF
TRBJ2-7,19,TRBD2,TRBV7-6,NA,TGTGCCAGCAGCTTATACAGCGTAACCGGAATAGCGGGAGAGAACGAGCAGTACTTC,CASSLYSVTGIAGENEQYF
TRBJ1-3,15,TRBD1,TRBV15,NA,TGTGCCACCAGCAGAGACAGGGGGTTTGGAAACACCATATATTTT,CATSRDRGFGNTIYF
TRBJ2-1,15,NA,TRBV6-5,NA,TGTGCCAGCAGTTACTCCCCTATTCCCAACAATGAGCAGTTCTTC,CASSYSPIPNNEQFF
TRBJ1-3,13,NA,TRBV9,NA,TGTGCCAGCAGCGTAGGAGTGGGAAACACCATATATTTT,CASSVGVGNTIYF
TRBJ1-5,15,TRBD1,TRBV4-3,NA,TGCGCCAGCAGCCCCTACAGGGGGCCTGGCCAGCCCCAGCATTTT,CASSPYRGPGQPQHF
TRBJ2-1,12,NA,TRBV14,NA,TGTGCCAGCAGCCTCACCTACAATGAGCAGTTCTTC,CASSLTYNEQFF
TRBJ1-1,13,TRBD1,TRBV27,NA,TGTGCCAGCAGGGACAGGGCTCGTACTGAAGCTTTCTTT,CASRDRARTEAFF
TRBJ2-7,17,TRBD2,TRBV4-1,NA,TGCGCCAGCAGCCAAGCCGATATGGCGGGGGGCCCCTACGAGCAGTACTTC,CASSQADMAGGPYEQYF
TRBJ1-1,16,TRBD1,TRBV19,once,TGTGCCAGTAGTAGTCTTGAGGGGACAGGGGGGACTGAAGCTTTCTTT,CASSSLEGTGGTEAFF
TRBJ1-2,14,NA,TRBV15,once,TGTGCCACCAGCAGACCTTCCGGGACTGATGGCTACACCTTC,CATSRPSGTDGYTF
TRBJ2-7,13,NA,TRBV30,few,TGTGCCTGGAGGTCCCCGAGCTCCTACGAGCAGTACTTC,CAWRSPSSYEQYF
TRBJ2-5,14,TRBD2,TRBV7-9,NA,TGTGCCAGCAGCTTTCGGGAGGTACAAGAGACCCAGTACTTC,CASSFREVQETQYF
TRBJ2-3,12,NA,TRBV9,NA,TGTGCCAGCAGCCCGGAGTGGGATACGCAGTATTTT,CASSPEWDTQYF
TRBJ1-6,12,TRBD1,TRBV5-6,NA,TGTGCCACTCAAGGGGGCTTTTCACCCCTCCACTTT,CATQGGFSPLHF
TRBJ2-7,14,NA,TRBV4-1,NA,TGCGCCAGCAGCCAAGATAGCAGGGGCTACGAGCAGTACTTC,CASSQDSRGYEQYF
TRBJ2-7,15,NA,TRBV27,once,TGTGCCAGCAGTTTCTTGGGGCAGGCTAACTACGAGCAGTACTTC,CASSFLGQANYEQYF
TRBJ2-2,17,TRBD1,TRBV9,NA,TGTGCCAGCAGCACCAGACAGGGGGCGAGATCCACCGGGGAGCTGTTTTTT,CASSTRQGARSTGELFF
TRBJ2-1,16,TRBD1,TRBV27,once,TGTGCCAGCAGTTTAGGGGTTGGGGCAGGGGGCAATGAGCAGTTCTTC,CASSLGVGAGGNEQFF
TRBJ2-7,15,TRBD1,TRBV5-4,once,TGTGCCAGCAGCTTGGTTGGGACAGAAAACTACGAGCAGTACTTC,CASSLVGTENYEQYF
TRBJ2-7,15,TRBD2,TRBV30,few,TGTGCCTGGGATTTCGTCACTAGCGGATACTACGAGCAGTACTTC,CAWDFVTSGYYEQYF
TRBJ2-7,12,NA,TRBV2,NA,TGTGCCACCCAATCGACATTTCACGAGCAGTACTTC,CATQSTFHEQYF